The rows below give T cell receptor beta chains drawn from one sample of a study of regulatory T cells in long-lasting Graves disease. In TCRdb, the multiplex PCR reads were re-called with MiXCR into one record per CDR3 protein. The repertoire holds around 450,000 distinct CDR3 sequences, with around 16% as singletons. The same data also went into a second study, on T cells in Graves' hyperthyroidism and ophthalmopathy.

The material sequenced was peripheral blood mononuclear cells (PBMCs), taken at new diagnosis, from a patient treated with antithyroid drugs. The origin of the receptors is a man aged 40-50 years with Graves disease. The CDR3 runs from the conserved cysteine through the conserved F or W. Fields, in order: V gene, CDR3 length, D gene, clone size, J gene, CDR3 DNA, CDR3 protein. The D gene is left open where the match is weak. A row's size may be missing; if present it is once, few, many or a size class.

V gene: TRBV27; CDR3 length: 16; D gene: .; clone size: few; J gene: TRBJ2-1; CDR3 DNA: TGTGCCAGCAGTTTACGGAGACGGAGCTCCTACAATGAGCAGTTCTTC; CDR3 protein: CASSLRRRSSYNEQFF
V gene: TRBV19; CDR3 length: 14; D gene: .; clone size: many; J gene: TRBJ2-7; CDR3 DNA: TGTGCCAGTAGTAGGGTTAGCGGATCCTACGAGCAGTACTTC; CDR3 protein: CASSRVSGSYEQYF
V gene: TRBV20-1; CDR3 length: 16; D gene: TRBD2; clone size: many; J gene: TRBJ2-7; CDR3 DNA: TGCAGTGCTAGAGAGTTGAGCGGGATGACGAAAAACGAGCAGTACTTC; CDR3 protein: CSARELSGMTKNEQYF
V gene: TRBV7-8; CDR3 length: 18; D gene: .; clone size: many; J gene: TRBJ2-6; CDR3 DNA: TGTGCCAGCAGCCCTTCTGAGGGCGGGCTCTCTGGGGCCAACGTCCTGACTTTC; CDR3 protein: CASSPSEGGLSGANVLTF
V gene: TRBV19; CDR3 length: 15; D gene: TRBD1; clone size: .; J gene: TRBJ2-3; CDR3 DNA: TGTGCCAGTAGTAACCCGGACAGGGGGTCGGATACGCAGTATTTT; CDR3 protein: CASSNPDRGSDTQYF
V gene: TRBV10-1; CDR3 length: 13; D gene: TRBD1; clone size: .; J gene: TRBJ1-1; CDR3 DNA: TGCGCCAGCAGTGAGTCGGGGGACAGGGAAGCTTTCTTT; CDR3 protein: CASSESGDREAFF
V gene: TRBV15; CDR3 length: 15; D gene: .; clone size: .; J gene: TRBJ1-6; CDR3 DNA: TGTGCCACCAGCAGAGACGGGGACTATAATTCACCCCTCCACTTT; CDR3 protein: CATSRDGDYNSPLHF
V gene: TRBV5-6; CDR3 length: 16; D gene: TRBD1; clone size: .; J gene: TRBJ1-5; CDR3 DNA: TGTGCCAGCAGCTTTAAAGGGGGCTGGGGCAATCAGCCCCAGCATTTT; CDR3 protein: CASSFKGGWGNQPQHF
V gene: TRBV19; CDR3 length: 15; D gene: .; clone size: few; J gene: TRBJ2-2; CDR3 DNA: TGTGCCAGTAGTATGGAGATACGGCGCACCGGGGAGCTGTTTTTT; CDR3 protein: CASSMEIRRTGELFF
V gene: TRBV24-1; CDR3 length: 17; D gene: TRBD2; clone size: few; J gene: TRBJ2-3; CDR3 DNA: TGTGCCACCAGTGACTCGTCGACTAGCGGAGCGATGGATACGCAGTATTTT; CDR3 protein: CATSDSSTSGAMDTQYF
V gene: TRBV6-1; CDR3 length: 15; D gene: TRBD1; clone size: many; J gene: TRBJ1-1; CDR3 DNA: TGTGCCAGCAAAAGGGACAGGGGGCTGAACACTGAAGCTTTCTTT; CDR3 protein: CASKRDRGLNTEAFF
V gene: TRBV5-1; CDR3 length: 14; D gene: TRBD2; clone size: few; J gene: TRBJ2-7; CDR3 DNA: TGCGCCAGCAGCCCATCGGGACTAGTCTACGAGCAGTACTTC; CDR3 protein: CASSPSGLVYEQYF